The rows below give T cell receptor beta chains drawn from one sample of a study of T cell changes during pregnancy in multiple sclerosis. Sequencing used immunoSEQ multiplex PCR; TCRdb keeps in-frame clones, though not all of them. Altogether approximately 41,000 clones are present, approximately 90% being singletons, with the ten largest covering more than 1.4%. Sample: PBMCs (not recorded whether the cells were cultured). The receptor source for this set is a female donor with multiple sclerosis, enrolled in a pregnancy study. CDR3s include the opening cysteine and the closing phenylalanine or tryptophan. The D gene is left open where the match is weak. Size tells how often a clone was seen (once, few, many) or the class of an expanded clone, and some rows leave it out.

V gene	J gene	clone size	D gene	CDR3 DNA	CDR3 protein
TRBV18	TRBJ1-5	-	-	TGTGCCAGCTCACACGCCCACGGGGGGCGTCGCAATCAGCCCCAGCATTTT	CASSHAHGGRRNQPQHF
TRBV6-5	TRBJ2-7	-	-	TGTGCCAGCAGTTACGGGGAGATATACGAGCAGTACTTC	CASSYGEIYEQYF
TRBV28	TRBJ1-1	-	-	TGTGCCAGCAGTTTATGGCCAGGGGTGGGCACTGAAGCTTTCTTT	CASSLWPGVGTEAFF
TRBV13	TRBJ2-4	-	-	TGTGCCAGCAGCTCCATCCCGACAAAAAACATTCAGTACTTC	CASSSIPTKNIQYF
TRBV29-1	TRBJ2-5	-	-	TGCAGCGTTCAAGAGTTCCAGCGGGAGACCCAGTACTTC	CSVQEFQRETQYF
TRBV9	TRBJ2-5	-	TRBD1	TGTGCCAGCAGCGCTCGGGACAGGGAGACCCAGTACTTC	CASSARDRETQYF
TRBV5-4	TRBJ1-4	-	TRBD1	TGTGCCAGCACCTCCGGGACAGGGGGCTTGGGTAATGAAAAACTGTTTTTT	CASTSGTGGLGNEKLFF
TRBV5-1	TRBJ2-7	once	-	TGCGCCAGCAGCTTGGACACCTTTTACGAGCAGTACTTC	CASSLDTFYEQYF
TRBV20-1	TRBJ1-1	-	-	TGCAGTGCTAGAGACGGGACTGAAGCTTTCTTT	CSARDGTEAFF
TRBV9	TRBJ2-1	-	-	TGTGCCAGCAGCGTAGGAGAGTCCAATGAGCAGTTCTTC	CASSVGESNEQFF
TRBV5-1	TRBJ2-7	-	TRBD1	TGCGCCAGCAGCCCATGGGGACAGACCTACGAGCAGTACTTC	CASSPWGQTYEQYF
TRBV10-3	TRBJ1-1	-	TRBD1	TGTGCCATCAGTGTTACGGACAGGGGGCTTGAAGCTTTCTTT	CAISVTDRGLEAFF
TRBV6-1	TRBJ1-5	-	TRBD1	TGTGCCAGCAGTGGGGGACAGGGCGATTCGGGCAATCAGCCCCAGCATTTT	CASSGGQGDSGNQPQHF
TRBV7-9	TRBJ1-2	-	-	TGTGCCAGCAGCCTAACAGGGCAGGATGGCTACACCTTC	CASSLTGQDGYTF
TRBV2	TRBJ2-7	-	TRBD1	TGTGCCAGCAGTAAACAGGGGGTGGTTTACGAGCAGTACTTC	CASSKQGVVYEQYF
TRBV18	TRBJ2-7	-	-	TGTGCCAGCTCACCAGCCGGGACGGCCATCTACGAGCAGTACTTC	CASSPAGTAIYEQYF
TRBV14	TRBJ1-3	-	TRBD1	TGTGCCAGCAGCCACGTATTAGAGACAGGGTACTCTGGAAACACCATATATTTT	CASSHVLETGYSGNTIYF
TRBV10-3	TRBJ2-7	-	-	TGTGCCATCACCGACGATGGACTAAACCCGTACGAGCAGTACTTC	CAITDDGLNPYEQYF
TRBV7-6	TRBJ2-5	-	-	TGTGCCAGCAGCCGAGAGACCCAGTACTTC	CASSRETQYF
TRBV6-1	TRBJ1-1	-	TRBD1	TGTGCCAGTAGTAACAGGGGCAAGAACACTGAAGCTTTCTTT	CASSNRGKNTEAFF
TRBV6-5	TRBJ2-7	-	-	TGTGCCAGCAGTTACAGGGCGGACGAGCAGTACTTC	CASSYRADEQYF